This TCR beta chain was sequenced in a study of control samples from healthy donors and cancer patients. Using immunoSEQ multiplex PCR, the repertoire was profiled, and TCRdb retains in-frame clones only, with some absent. The data show over 85,000 clones, with approximately 91% seen just once and over 8.5% held by the top ten. Germline V gene lookup returns CDR1 SGDLS and CDR2 YYNGEE. V lost 2 bases and J lost 0, with 7 bases in between. There are 14 residues in the CDR3. This TCR was sampled from a woman in her forties or fifties with colorectal cancer. Sequencing input: PBMCs. The chain recombines TRBV9 with TRBJ2-3; D not resolved. CDR3 region: CASSVEFSTDTQYF. Here the CDR3 DNA reads TGTGCCAGCAGCGTGGAGTTTAGCACAGATACGCAGTATTTT.